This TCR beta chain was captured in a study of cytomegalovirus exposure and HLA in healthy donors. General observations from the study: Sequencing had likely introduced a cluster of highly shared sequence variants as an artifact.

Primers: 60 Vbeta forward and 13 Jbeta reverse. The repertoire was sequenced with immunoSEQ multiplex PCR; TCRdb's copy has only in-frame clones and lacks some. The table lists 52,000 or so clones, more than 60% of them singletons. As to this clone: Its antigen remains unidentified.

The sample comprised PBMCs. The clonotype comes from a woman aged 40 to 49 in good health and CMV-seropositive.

CDR3 sequence reads: CASSEGALSPYEQYF. The DNA for the CDR3 is TGTGCCAGCAGCGAGGGGGCGCTGTCTCCCTACGAGCAGTACTTC. V usage is TRBV28 and J usage is TRBJ2-7; 7 bases line up with TRBD1. The trim removed 6 bases at V and 2 bases at J, leaving 10 bases unmatched. The germline V gene has CDR1 MDHEN and CDR2 SYDVKM. The CDR3 contains 15 residues.